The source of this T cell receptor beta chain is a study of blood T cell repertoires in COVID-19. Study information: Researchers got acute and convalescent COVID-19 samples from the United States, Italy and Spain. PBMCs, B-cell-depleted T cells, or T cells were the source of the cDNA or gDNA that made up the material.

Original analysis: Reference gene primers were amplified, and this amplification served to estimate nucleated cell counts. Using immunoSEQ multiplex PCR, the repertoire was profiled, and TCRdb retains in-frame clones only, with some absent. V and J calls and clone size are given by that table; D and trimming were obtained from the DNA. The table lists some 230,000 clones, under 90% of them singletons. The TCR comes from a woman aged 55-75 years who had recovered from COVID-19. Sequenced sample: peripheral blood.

The CDR3: CASSQGPRTVTEAFF. The CDR3, as DNA: TGTGCCAGCAGCCAAGGCCCCCGGACAGTCACTGAAGCTTTCTTT. The chain links TRBV16 to TRBJ1-1, with D possibly TRBD1 on 6 matching bases. The CDR3 sequence is 15 residues long. Trimming cost V 2 bases and J 4 bases, with 14 bases left between them. Per germline, CDR1 KGHSY and CDR2 FQNENV.